Each of the 18 T cell receptor beta chains below was sequenced from the same sample in a study of T cell responses to AZD1222 COVID-19 vaccine. Libraries were prepared by immunoSEQ multiplex PCR; TCRdb keeps only in-frame clonotypes and omits some of them. The table records 99,000 or so clones, 89% of them present only once. Sample: peripheral blood, taken on day 0 of AZD1222 vaccination. The origin of the receptors is an adult in good health.

The V and J genes are TRBV30 and TRBJ2-5; TRBD2 matches 13 bases. V lost 2 bases and J lost 13; bases outside the gene matches: 7. Germline loops: CDR1 GTSNPN, CDR2 SVGIG (reference sequence). This CDR3 has 13 residues. CDR3 loop: CAWSLGLAGDRYF. CDR3 bases: TGTGCCTGGAGTCTCGGACTAGCGGGGGACAGGTACTTC.

This chain connects TRBV4-2 to TRBJ1-5; 7 bases fit TRBD1. J was trimmed by 4 bases and V by 1 base; bases with no gene match: 7. This CDR3 has 16 amino acids. The germline CDR1 and CDR2 sequences are LGHNA and YNFKEQ. For the CDR3, the DNA is TGTGCCAGCAGCCAAGTAGGTGGGACAGCAAATCAGCCCCAGCATTTT. Encoded protein: CASSQVGGTANQPQHF.

This clone was observed once. CDR3 amino acids: CASSLAPGLGEQYF. CDR3 sequence (DNA): TGTGCCAGCAGCTTAGCGCCCGGGTTGGGAGAGCAGTACTTC. The chain carries TRBV7-2 and TRBJ2-7; no firm D call. V was trimmed by 0 bases and J by 7 bases, leaving 13 bases between them. The CDR3 consists of 14 residues. In germline, CDR1 is SGHTA, CDR2 FQGNSA.

Only one count was recorded for this clone. The chain recombines TRBV30 with TRBJ2-7; 7 nucleotides align to TRBD1. Trimming at V came to 5 bases and at J to 3 bases, leaving 7 bases not matched to a gene. Per germline, CDR1 GTSNPN and CDR2 SVGIG (reference sequence). This CDR3 comprises 13 residues. CDR3 residues: CAWEAGTDYEQYF. CDR3 DNA sequence: TGTGCCTGGGAAGCCGGGACAGACTACGAGCAGTACTTC.

The chain is built from TRBV11-2 and TRBJ2-5; maybe TRBD2 (5 bases). The CDR3 spans 14 residues. Trimming left V 6 bases short and J 5 bases short, with 16 bases between. Germline V gives CDR1 SGHAT, CDR2 FQNNGV. The CDR3 coding sequence is TGTGCCAGCAGTGTCACCTTTAGCGAGGAGACCCAGTACTTC. It translates to CASSVTFSEETQYF.

The chain carries TRBV7-3 and TRBJ2-1, with 7 bases identical to TRBD2. The CDR3 extends over 16 amino acids. V shed 2 bases and J 0 bases; nucleotides not matched to a gene: 4. CDR1 and CDR2 (germline): SGHTA, FQGTGA. The CDR3: CASSLWGGNSYNEQFF. The CDR3 nucleotides read TGTGCCAGCAGCTTATGGGGAGGGAACTCCTACAATGAGCAGTTCTTC.

The chain has TRBV7-2 and TRBJ1-5, with TRBD1 as a possible D gene (5 bases). V lost 5 bases to trimming and J lost 4 bases, with 15 bases between them. The CDR3 contains 15 residues. CDR1 is SGHTA, CDR2 FQGNSA, per germline. CDR3 sequence (DNA): TGTGCCAGCAGCGAAACGGGGGACGGAAATCAGCCCCAGCATTTT. Amino acid sequence: CASSETGDGNQPQHF. The full variable domain, its missing parts supplied by reference TRBV7-2 and TRBJ1-5, is GAGVSQSPSNKVTEKGKDVELRCDPISGHTALYWYRQSLGQGLEFLIYFQGNSAPDKSGLPSDRFSAERTGGSVSTLTIQRTQQEDSAVYLCASSETGDGNQPQHFGDGTRLSIL.

The rearrangement uses TRBV3-1 (or the pseudogene TRBV3-2) and TRBJ2-7, with 8 bases that match TRBD2. Trimming at V came to 0 bases and at J to 3 bases, leaving 13 bases not matched to a gene. CDR1 and CDR2 from the germline V gene are LGHDT and YNNKEL (reference sequence). This CDR3 comprises 18 residues. Here the CDR3 reads CASSQDVPGGATFYEQYF. The CDR3 region has the DNA TGTGCCAGCAGCCAAGATGTCCCCGGGGGGGCCACTTTCTACGAGCAGTACTTC.

The genes are TRBV7-3 and TRBJ2-1; TRBD2 matches 8 bases. The CDR3 spans 17 residues. Germline V gene data show CDR1 as SGHTA and CDR2 as FQGTGA. The trim removed 1 base at V and 6 bases at J, leaving 11 bases unmatched. In DNA, the CDR3 is TGTGCCAGCAGCTTAATACCGGGACTAGGGGACGGCAATGAGCAGTTCTTC. It encodes CASSLIPGLGDGNEQFF.

This clone came up a few times. The chain has TRBV6-5 and TRBJ2-1; TRBD1 agrees at 8 bases. Germline CDR1 MNHEY, CDR2 SVGAGI. This CDR3 comprises 15 residues. The junction had 9 bases not matched to a gene; V was cut back by 8 bases and J by 3 bases. CDR3 sequence reads: CASASTGGDYNEQFF. For the CDR3, the DNA is TGTGCCAGCGCAAGTACAGGGGGAGACTACAATGAGCAGTTCTTC.

This clone was found once. The gene calls are TRBV7-3 and TRBJ2-3; a possible D gene is TRBD2 (5 bases). This CDR3 has 16 residues. CDR1 is SGHTA, CDR2 FQGTGA, per germline. V lost 5 bases, J lost 2 bases, and 17 bases lay in between. Here the CDR3 reads CASSPEGSLYTDTQYF. CDR3 nucleotides: TGTGCCAGCAGCCCCGAGGGCTCGCTCTACACAGATACGCAGTATTTT.

In its sample, this clone was seen once. J is TRBJ1-1 and V is TRBV7-8; TRBD1 might be the D (5 bases). Deletions cut 4 bases from V and 3 bases from J, with 9 bases between. This CDR3 region has 13 residues. CDR1 SGHVS and CDR2 FQNEAQ come from the germline V gene. CDR3 in DNA: TGTGCCAGCAGCTCAGGGTGGGACACTGAAGCTTTCTTT. Its translation is CASSSGWDTEAFF.

DNA for the CDR3: TGTGCCAGCAGTTTACATCCTATTAAGGGGGTCTCCTATAATTCACCCCTCCACTTT. Translating it yields CASSLHPIKGVSYNSPLHF. The chain uses TRBV28 and TRBJ1-6, with D perhaps matching TRBD1 (6 bases). Per germline, CDR1 MDHEN and CDR2 SYDVKM. Trimming removed 2 bases from V and 0 bases from J, with 17 bases in between. The CDR3 covers 19 residues.

V and J are TRBV21-1 and TRBJ2-7; whether TRBD1, the table's D call, matches the DNA was not checked. TRBV21-1 is deemed a pseudogene. The CDR3 loop spans 11 amino acids. CDR3 sequence: CASSRGHEQYF. In nucleotides, the CDR3 is TGTGCCAGCAGCAGGGGGCACGAGCAGTACTTC.

The chain employs TRBV3-1 (or the pseudogene TRBV3-2) and TRBJ1-1; the D is unclear. V was trimmed by 3 bases and J by 4 bases, leaving 24 bases between them. The germline V gene has CDR1 LGHDT and CDR2 YNNKEL (reference sequence). This CDR3 contains 18 residues. Here the CDR3 reads CASSHSRLTLHRGTEAFF. The CDR3 nucleotides read TGTGCCAGCAGCCATTCACGACTTACATTGCATCGGGGCACTGAAGCTTTCTTT.

The chain is built from TRBV5-1 and TRBJ2-2; D may match TRBD1 or TRBD2 (5 bases each). Germline V gene sequence: CDR1 SGHRS, CDR2 YFSETQ. CDR3 length: 14 residues. V lost 7 bases, J lost 5 bases, and 15 bases lay in between. In nucleotides, the CDR3 is TGCGCCAGCGACCGTGGGGGATCAACCGGGGAGCTGTTTTTT. Amino acids: CASDRGGSTGELFF.

This chain uses TRBV11-3 with TRBJ2-2; D is undetermined. The CDR3 consists of 12 residues. V shed 5 bases and J shed 5 bases, with 6 bases lying between them. CDR1 SGHNT and CDR2 YENEEA come from the germline V gene. CDR3 in amino acids: CASSVGTGELFF. The CDR3 nucleotides are TGTGCCAGCAGCGTCGGAACCGGGGAGCTGTTTTTT.

V and J are TRBV7-8 and TRBJ2-1; 7 nucleotides align to TRBD2. This CDR3 comprises 15 residues. Trimming took 5 bases from V and 4 from J; bases not matched to a gene: 8. The germline CDR1 and CDR2 sequences are SGHVS and FQNEAQ. The CDR3 coding sequence is TGTGCCAGCAGCCCGAGTGGGGGGGATTACAATGAGCAGTTCTTC. It translates to CASSPSGGDYNEQFF. Full variable domain (outside the CDR3, taken from reference TRBV7-8 and TRBJ2-1): GAGVSQSPRYKVAKRGQDVALRCDPISGHVSLFWYQQALGQGPEFLTYFQNEAQLDKSGLPSDRFFAERPEGSVSTLKIQRTQQEDSAVYLCASSPSGGDYNEQFFGPGTRLTVL.